Presented here are 5 T cell receptor beta chains from one specimen sequenced in a study of blood T cells in healthy people across ages. With a J-beta primer mix and a sample-barcoded 5' primer, a second PCR ran 7 to 11 cycles. TCRdb re-derived calls from the 5' RACE reads in MiXCR, one entry per CDR3 protein. The repertoire holds about 1,500,000 distinct CDR3 sequences, with 28% as singletons. What was sequenced was blood. The source is a woman aged 25 to 39 in good health.

This sequence joins TRBV5-1 and TRBJ2-6; D might be TRBD1 (6 bases). CDR3 length: 15 amino acids. The germline V gene has CDR1 SGHRS and CDR2 YFSETQ. V shed 7 bases and J shed 0 bases, with 11 bases lying between them. This CDR3 reads CASADRTSGANVLTF. The CDR3 DNA is TGCGCCAGCGCAGACAGGACCTCTGGGGCCAACGTCCTGACTTTC.

This clonotype was seen repeatedly, ten times or more. This chain uses TRBV18 with TRBJ2-3; possibly TRBD1 or TRBD2 for D (5 bases each). CDR1 is KGHSH, CDR2 LQKENI, per germline. V was cut by 8 bases and J by 11 bases, with 17 bases left in between. The CDR3 runs to 12 residues. In DNA, the CDR3 is TGTGCCAGCGCCCCGGGGCTCGGTATGCAGTATTTT. It codes for CASAPGLGMQYF. Using reference TRBV18 and TRBJ2-3 for the parts outside the CDR3, the full variable domain is NAGVMQNPRHLVRRRGQEARLRCSPMKGHSHVYWYRQLPEEGLKFMVYLQKENIIDESGMPKERFSAEFPKEGPSILRIQQVVRGDSAAYFCASAPGLGMQYFGPGTRLTVL.

The chain has TRBV20-1 and TRBJ2-1; D unresolved. Germline CDR1 DFQATT, CDR2 SNEGSKA (reference sequence). The CDR3 spans 13 residues. Trimming removed 1 base at V and 4 bases at J, with 8 bases between. The CDR3 region has the DNA TGCAGTGCTAGAGGTCTGCTATACAATGAGCAGTTCTTC. This gives the protein CSARGLLYNEQFF.

Remarks on this clonotype: At one end, the junction sequence differs from germline, possibly due to a read error. The genes are TRBV6-5 and TRBJ2-3, with D perhaps assigned TRBD1 or TRBD2 (5 bases each). Looked up from germline, CDR1 is MNHEY and CDR2 is SVGAGI. The CDR3 has 14 residues. CDR3 sequence (DNA): TGTGCCAGCAGTCAACTCCCGACTACAGGTACGCAGTATTTT. This codes for CASSQLPTTGTQYF.

A word on this clonotype: A junction end diverges from the germline sequence, so it may reflect a read error. The chain joins TRBV28 to TRBJ2-7; 8 nucleotides line up with TRBD2. This CDR3 is 13 amino acids long. CDR1 is MDHEN, CDR2 SYDVKM, per germline. The CDR3 protein is CTSLAGTSYEQYF. CDR3 in DNA: TGTACCAGCCTCGCAGGGACTAGCTACGAGCAGTACTTC.